This TCR beta chain comes out of a study of T cell responses to AZD1222 COVID-19 vaccine. Generated by immunoSEQ multiplex PCR, the TCRdb table keeps only in-frame clones and is missing some. The sample gives 150,000 to 200,000 clones, about 94% of which show up once; over 0.95% is in the top ten. Study results and limitations: At baseline, seropositivity was found in only 5 to 7 AZD1222 recipients. After the peak T cell response, and only then, were repertoires sampled.

This CDR3 is built from 18 residues. V was shortened by 5 bases and J by 1 base, with 18 bases between the two germline ends. Looked up from germline, CDR1 is MDHEN and CDR2 is SYDVKM. Turning to this clone: The target antigen is unknown.

The sample in question was peripheral blood, obtained 28 days after the second AZD1222 dose. V is TRBV28 and J is TRBJ2-6; the D call may be TRBD1 or TRBD2 (5 bases each). The TCR originated in an adult who received the AZD1222 COVID-19 vaccine. This CDR3 is CASSLVPGRESGANVLTF. The CDR3 bases are TGTGCCAGCAGTCTCGTCCCGGGACGGGAATCTGGGGCCAACGTCCTGACTTTC.